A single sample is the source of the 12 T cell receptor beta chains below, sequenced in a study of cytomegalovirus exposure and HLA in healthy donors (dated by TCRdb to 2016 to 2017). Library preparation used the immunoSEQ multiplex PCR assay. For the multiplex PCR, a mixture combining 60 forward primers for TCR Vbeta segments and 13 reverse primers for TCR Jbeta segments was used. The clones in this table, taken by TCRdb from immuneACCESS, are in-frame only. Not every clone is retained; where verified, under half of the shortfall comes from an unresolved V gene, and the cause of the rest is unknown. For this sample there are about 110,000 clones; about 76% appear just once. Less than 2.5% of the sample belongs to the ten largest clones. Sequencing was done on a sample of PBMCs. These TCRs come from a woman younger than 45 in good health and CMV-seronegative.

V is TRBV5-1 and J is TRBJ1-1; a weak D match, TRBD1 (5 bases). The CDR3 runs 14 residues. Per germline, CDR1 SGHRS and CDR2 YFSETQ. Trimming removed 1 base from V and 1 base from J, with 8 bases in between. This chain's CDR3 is CASSLRQGNTEAFF. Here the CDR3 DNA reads TGCGCCAGCAGCTTGAGGCAGGGGAACACTGAAGCTTTCTTT.

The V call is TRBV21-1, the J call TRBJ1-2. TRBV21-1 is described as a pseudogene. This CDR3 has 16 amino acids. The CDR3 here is CASSKAARVMVYGYTF. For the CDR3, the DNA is TGTGCCAGCAGCAAAGCGGCGAGGGTTATGGTCTATGGCTACACCTTC.

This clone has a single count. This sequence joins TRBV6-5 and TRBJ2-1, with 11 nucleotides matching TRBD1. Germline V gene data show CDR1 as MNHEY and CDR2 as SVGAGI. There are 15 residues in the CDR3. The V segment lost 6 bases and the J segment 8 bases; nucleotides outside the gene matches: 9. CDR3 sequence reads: CASSYRDRGMDEQFF. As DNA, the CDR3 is TGTGCCAGCAGCTACCGGGACAGGGGGATGGATGAGCAGTTCTTC.

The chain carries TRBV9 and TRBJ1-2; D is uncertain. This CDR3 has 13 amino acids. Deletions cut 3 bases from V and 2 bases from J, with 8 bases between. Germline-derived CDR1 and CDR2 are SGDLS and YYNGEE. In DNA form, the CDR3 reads TGTGCCAGCAGCGCCACAGAAAACTATGGCTACACCTTC. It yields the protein CASSATENYGYTF.

As DNA, the CDR3 is TGTGCCAGCAGTGGACGGGACAATATTTACAATGAGCAGTTCTTC. It specifies CASSGRDNIYNEQFF. This sequence joins TRBV25-1 and TRBJ2-1; D is possibly TRBD1 (6 bases). CDR1 MGHDK and CDR2 SYGVNS come from the germline V gene. Trimming pared 4 bases from V and 4 bases from J, leaving 14 bases between. The CDR3 runs 15 residues.

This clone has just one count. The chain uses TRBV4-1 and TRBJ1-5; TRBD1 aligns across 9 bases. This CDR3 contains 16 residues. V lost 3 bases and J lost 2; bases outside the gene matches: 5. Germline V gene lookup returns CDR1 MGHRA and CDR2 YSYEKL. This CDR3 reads CASSQEQGAGNQPQHF. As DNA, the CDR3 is TGCGCCAGCAGCCAGGAACAGGGGGCTGGCAATCAGCCCCAGCATTTT.

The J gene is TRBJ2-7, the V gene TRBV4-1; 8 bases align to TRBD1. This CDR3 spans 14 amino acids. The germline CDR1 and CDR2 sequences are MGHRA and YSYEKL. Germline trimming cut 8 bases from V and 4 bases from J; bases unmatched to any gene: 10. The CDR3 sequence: CASERFQGAYEQYF. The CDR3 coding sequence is TGCGCCAGCGAGAGGTTTCAGGGGGCTTACGAGCAGTACTTC.

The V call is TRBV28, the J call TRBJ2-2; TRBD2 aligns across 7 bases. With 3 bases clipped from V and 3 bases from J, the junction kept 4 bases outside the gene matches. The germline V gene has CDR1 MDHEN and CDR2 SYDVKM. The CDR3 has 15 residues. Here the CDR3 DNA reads TGTGCCAGCAGTTTGGCTAGCGGACACACCGGGGAGCTGTTTTTT. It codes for CASSLASGHTGELFF.

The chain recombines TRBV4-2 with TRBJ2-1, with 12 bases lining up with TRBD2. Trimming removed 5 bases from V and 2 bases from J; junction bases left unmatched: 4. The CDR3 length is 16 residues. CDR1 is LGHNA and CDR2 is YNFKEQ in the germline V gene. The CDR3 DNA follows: TGTGCCAGCAGCGGCCGACTAGCGGGAGCCTACAATGAGCAGTTCTTC. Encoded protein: CASSGRLAGAYNEQFF.

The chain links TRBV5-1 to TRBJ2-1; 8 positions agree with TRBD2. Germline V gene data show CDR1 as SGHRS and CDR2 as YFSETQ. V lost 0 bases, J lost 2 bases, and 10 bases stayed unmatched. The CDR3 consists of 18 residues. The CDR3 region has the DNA TGCGCCAGCAGCTTGGCTTTACTAGCGGAGCTAGCCTACAATGAGCAGTTCTTC. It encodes CASSLALLAELAYNEQFF.

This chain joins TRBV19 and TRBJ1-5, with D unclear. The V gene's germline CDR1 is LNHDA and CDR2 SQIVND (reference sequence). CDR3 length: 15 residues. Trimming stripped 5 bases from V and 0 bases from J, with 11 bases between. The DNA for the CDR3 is TGTGCCAGTAGTTTCGACCGGGATAGCAATCAGCCCCAGCATTTT. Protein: CASSFDRDSNQPQHF.

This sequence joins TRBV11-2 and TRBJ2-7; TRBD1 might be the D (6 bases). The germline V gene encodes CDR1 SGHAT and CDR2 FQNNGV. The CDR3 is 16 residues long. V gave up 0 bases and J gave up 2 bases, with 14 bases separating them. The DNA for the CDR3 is TGTGCCAGCAGCTTAGATCTAAGACAGGCGACCTACGAGCAGTACTTC. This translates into CASSLDLRQATYEQYF.